This T cell receptor (beta chain) was sequenced in a study of blood T cells in healthy people across ages. Study results and caveats: Per million T cells, TCR beta diversity dropped roughly linearly as age increased. Expanded clonotype changes were possibly confounded by unknown donor CMV status.

Sample donors were healthy Caucasian individuals that came from Russia, aged roughly 6 to 95. The authors isolated at least 6.5 million PBMCs per sample. Trimming shortened V by 1 base and J by 7 bases, and 5 bases separated the two germline ends. The CDR3 is 12 residues long. CDR1 is SGHTA, CDR2 FQGNSA, per germline. A few counts support this clonotype. Its antigen remains unidentified. A second PCR of about 7 to 12 cycles used a sample-barcoded 5' primer and a J-beta primer mix. TCRdb processed the 5' RACE reads anew with MiXCR; each CDR3 protein has one entry. The table has some 1.5 million distinct CDR3 sequences, under 30% seen once; the top ten hold about 8%.

The sequenced sample consisted of blood. The source of this sequence is a woman in her twenties or thirties in good health. The chain joins TRBV7-2 to TRBJ1-5; D gene uncertain. CDR3 bases: TGTGCCAGCAGCTTAGACGTACAGCCCCAGCATTTT. This translates into CASSLDVQPQHF.